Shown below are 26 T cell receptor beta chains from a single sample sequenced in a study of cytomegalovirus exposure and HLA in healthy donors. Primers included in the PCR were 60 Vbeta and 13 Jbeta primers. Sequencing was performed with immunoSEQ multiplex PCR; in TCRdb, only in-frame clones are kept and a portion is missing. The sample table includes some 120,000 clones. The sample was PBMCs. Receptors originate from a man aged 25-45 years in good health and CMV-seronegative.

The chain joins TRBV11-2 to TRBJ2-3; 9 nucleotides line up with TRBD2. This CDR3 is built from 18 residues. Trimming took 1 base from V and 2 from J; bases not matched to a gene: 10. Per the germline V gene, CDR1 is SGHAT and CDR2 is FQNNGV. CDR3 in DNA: TGTGCCAGCAGCTTAGGTCTAGGCGGGGGGGGAATCACAGATACGCAGTATTTT. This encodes CASSLGLGGGGITDTQYF.

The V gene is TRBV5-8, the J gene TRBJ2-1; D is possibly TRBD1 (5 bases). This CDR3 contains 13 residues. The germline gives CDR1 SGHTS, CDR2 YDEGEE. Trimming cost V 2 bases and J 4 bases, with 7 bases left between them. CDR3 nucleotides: TGTGCCAGCAGCTTAGACAGATACAATGAGCAGTTCTTC. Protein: CASSLDRYNEQFF. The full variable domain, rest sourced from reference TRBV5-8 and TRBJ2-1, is EAGVTQSPTHLIKTRGQQATLRCSPISGHTSVYWYQQALGLGLQFLLWYDEGEERNRGNFPPRFSGRQFPNYSSELNVNALELEDSALYLCASSLDRYNEQFFGPGTRLTVL.

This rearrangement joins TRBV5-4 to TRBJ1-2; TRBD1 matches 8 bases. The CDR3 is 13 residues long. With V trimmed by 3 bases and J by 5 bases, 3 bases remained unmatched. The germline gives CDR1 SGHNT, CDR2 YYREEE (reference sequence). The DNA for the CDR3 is TGTGCCAGCAGCTCGGGACAGGAGTATGGCTACACCTTC. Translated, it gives CASSSGQEYGYTF.

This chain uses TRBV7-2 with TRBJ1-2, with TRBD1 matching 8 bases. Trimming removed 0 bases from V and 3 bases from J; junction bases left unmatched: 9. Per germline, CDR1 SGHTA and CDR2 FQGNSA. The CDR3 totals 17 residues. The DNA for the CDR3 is TGTGCCAGCAGCTTAGCTAGGGACAGGCTAAGCGACTATGGCTACACCTTC. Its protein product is CASSLARDRLSDYGYTF.

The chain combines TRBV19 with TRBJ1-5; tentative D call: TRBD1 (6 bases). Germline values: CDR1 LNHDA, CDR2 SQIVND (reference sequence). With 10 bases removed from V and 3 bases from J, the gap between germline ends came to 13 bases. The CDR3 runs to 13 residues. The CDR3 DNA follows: TGTGCCATGGGGGGGCGAAACAATCAGCCCCAGCATTTT. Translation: CAMGGRNNQPQHF.

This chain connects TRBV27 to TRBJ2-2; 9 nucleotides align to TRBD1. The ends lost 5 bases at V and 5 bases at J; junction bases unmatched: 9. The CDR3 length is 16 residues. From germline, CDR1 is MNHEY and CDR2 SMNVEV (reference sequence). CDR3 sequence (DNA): TGTGCCAGCAGTCGCACAGGGGGCTTTCTGACCGGGGAGCTGTTTTTT. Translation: CASSRTGGFLTGELFF.

CDR3 bases: TGTGCCATCAGACTAGCGGGGGCCCTTTTAAACACCGGGGAGCTGTTTTTT. Its translation is CAIRLAGALLNTGELFF. J is TRBJ2-2 and V is TRBV10-3; 11 bases are shared with TRBD2. The germline CDR1 and CDR2 sequences are ENHRY and SYGVKD. The CDR3 has 17 amino acids. V was clipped by 6 bases and J by 2 bases; unmatched bases: 8.

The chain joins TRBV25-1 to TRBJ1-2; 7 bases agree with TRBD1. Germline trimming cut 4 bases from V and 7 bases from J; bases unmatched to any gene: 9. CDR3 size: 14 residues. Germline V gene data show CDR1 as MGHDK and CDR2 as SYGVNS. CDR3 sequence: CASSAADREGGYTF. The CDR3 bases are TGTGCCAGCAGTGCGGCCGACAGGGAAGGTGGCTACACCTTC.

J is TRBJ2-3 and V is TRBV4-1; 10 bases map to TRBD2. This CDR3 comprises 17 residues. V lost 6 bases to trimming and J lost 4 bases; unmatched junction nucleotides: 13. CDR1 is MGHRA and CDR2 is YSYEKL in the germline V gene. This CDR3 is CASRAGSGGAVADTQYF. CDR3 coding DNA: TGCGCCAGCAGAGCGGGGAGCGGGGGGGCCGTAGCAGATACGCAGTATTTT.

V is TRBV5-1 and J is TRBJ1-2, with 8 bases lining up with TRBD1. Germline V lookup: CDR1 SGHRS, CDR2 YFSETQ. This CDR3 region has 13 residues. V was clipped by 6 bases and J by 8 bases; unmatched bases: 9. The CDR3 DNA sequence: TGCGCCAGCACCGGCTTGGACAGGGAAGGCTACACCTTC. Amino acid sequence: CASTGLDREGYTF.

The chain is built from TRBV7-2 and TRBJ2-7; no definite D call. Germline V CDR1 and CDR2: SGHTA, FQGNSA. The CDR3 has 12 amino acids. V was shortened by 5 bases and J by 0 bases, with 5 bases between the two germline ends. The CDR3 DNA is TGTGCCAGCAGCGTAATCTCCTACGAGCAGTACTTC. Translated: CASSVISYEQYF.

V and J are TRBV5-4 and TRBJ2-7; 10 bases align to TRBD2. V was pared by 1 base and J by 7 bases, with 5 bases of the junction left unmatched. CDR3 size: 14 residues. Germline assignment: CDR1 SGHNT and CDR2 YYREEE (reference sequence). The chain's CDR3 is CASSLSGGASEQYF. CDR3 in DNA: TGTGCCAGCAGCTTGAGCGGGGGGGCGTCTGAGCAGTACTTC. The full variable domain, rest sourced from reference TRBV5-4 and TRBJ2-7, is ETGVTQSPTHLIKTRGQQVTLRCSSQSGHNTVSWYQQALGQGPQFIFQYYREEENGRGNFPPRFSGLQFPNYSSELNVNALELDDSALYLCASSLSGGASEQYFGPGTRLTVT.

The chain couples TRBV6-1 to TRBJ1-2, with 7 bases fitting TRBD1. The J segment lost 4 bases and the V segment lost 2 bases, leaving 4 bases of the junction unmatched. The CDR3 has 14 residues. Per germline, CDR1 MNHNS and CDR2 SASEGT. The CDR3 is CASSEWTGSYGYTF. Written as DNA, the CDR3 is TGTGCCAGCAGTGAATGGACAGGCTCCTATGGCTACACCTTC.

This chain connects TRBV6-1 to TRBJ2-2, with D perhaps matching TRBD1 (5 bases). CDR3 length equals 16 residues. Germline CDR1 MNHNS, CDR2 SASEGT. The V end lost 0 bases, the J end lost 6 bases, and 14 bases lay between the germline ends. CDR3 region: CASSEAPGRVAGELFF. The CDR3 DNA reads TGTGCCAGCAGTGAAGCTCCCGGCAGGGTGGCCGGGGAGCTGTTTTTT.

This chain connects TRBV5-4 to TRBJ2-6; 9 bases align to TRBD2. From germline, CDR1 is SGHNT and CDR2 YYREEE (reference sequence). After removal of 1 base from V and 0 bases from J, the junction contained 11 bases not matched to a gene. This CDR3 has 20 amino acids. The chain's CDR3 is CASSLKAGGRPISGANVLTF. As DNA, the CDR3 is TGTGCCAGCAGCTTGAAAGCGGGGGGCCGTCCTATCTCTGGGGCCAACGTCCTGACTTTC.

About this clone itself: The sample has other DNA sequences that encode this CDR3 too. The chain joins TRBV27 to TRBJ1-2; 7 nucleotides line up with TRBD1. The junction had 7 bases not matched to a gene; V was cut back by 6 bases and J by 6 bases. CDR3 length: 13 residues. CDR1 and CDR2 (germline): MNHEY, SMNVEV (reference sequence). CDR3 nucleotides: TGTGCCAGCAGCCCGGGACAGCTACATGGCTACACCTTC. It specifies CASSPGQLHGYTF.

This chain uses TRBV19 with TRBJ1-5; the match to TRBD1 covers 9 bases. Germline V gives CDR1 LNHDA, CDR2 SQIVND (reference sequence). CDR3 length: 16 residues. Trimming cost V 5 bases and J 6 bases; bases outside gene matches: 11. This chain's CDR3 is CASSPGRTGVAQPQHF. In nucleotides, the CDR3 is TGTGCCAGTAGTCCCGGTAGGACAGGGGTGGCTCAGCCCCAGCATTTT.

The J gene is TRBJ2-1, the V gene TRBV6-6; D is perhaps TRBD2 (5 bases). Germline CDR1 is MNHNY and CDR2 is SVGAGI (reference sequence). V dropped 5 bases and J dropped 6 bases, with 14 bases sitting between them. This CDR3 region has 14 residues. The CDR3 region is CASSNRLAPNEQFF. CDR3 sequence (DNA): TGTGCCAGCAGTAACCGCTTAGCGCCCAATGAGCAGTTCTTC.

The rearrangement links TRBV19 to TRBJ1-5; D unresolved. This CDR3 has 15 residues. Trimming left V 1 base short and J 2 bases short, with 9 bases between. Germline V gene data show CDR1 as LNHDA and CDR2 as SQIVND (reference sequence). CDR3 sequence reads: CASSIGERGNQPQHF. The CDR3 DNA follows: TGTGCCAGTAGTATAGGAGAGAGGGGCAATCAGCCCCAGCATTTT.

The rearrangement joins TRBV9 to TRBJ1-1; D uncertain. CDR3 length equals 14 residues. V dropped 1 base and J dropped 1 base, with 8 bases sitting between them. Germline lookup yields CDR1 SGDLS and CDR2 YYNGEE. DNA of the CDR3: TGTGCCAGCAGCGTACAGGCAGCGAACACTGAAGCTTTCTTT. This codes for CASSVQAANTEAFF. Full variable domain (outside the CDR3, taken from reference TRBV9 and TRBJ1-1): DSGVTQTPKHLITATGQRVTLRCSPRSGDLSVYWYQQSLDQGLQFLIQYYNGEERAKGNILERFSAQQFPDLHSELNLSSLELGDSALYFCASSVQAANTEAFFGQGTRLTVV.

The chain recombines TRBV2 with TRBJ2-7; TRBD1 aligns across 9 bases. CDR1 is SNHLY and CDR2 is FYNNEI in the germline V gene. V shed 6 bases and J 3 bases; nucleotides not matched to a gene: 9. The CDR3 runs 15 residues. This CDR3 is CASSPGTGRRYEQYF. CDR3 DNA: TGTGCCAGCAGCCCCGGGACAGGGAGACGCTACGAGCAGTACTTC.

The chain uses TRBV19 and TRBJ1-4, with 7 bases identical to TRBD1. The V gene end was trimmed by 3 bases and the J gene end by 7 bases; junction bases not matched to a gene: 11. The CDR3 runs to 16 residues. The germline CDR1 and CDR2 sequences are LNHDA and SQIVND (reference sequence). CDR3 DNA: TGTGCCAGTAGTATCTACTCGGACAGGCACAGTGAAAAACTGTTTTTT. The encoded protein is CASSIYSDRHSEKLFF. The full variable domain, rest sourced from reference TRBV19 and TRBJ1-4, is DGGITQSPKYLFRKEGQNVTLSCEQNLNHDAMYWYRQDPGQGLRLIYYSQIVNDFQKGDIAEGYSVSREKKESFPLTVTSAQKNPTAFYLCASSIYSDRHSEKLFFGSGTQLSVL.

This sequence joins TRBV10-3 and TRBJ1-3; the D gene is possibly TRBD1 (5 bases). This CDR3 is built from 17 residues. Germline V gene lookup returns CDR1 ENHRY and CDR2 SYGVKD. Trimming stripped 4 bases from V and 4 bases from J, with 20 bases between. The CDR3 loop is CAISAIRARDGGNTIYF. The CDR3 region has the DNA TGTGCCATCAGTGCAATCCGGGCGCGGGACGGCGGAAACACCATATATTTT.

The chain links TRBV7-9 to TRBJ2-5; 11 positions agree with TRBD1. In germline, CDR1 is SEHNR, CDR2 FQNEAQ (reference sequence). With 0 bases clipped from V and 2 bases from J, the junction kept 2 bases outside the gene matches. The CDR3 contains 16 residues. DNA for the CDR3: TGTGCCAGCAGCTTAGCCGGGACAGGGGGACAAGAGACCCAGTACTTC. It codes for CASSLAGTGGQETQYF.

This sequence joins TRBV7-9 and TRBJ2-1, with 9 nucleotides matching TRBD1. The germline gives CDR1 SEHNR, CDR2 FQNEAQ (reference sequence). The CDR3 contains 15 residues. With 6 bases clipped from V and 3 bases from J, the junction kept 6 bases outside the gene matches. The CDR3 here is CASRLQGANYNEQFF. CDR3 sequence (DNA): TGTGCCAGCAGGTTACAGGGGGCTAACTACAATGAGCAGTTCTTC.

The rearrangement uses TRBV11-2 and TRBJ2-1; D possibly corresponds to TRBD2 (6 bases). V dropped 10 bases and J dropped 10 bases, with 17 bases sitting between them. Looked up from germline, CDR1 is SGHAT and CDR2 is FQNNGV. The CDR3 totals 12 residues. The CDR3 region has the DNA TGTGCCACCGCGCCGGGACTTACCGAGCAGTTCTTC. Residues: CATAPGLTEQFF. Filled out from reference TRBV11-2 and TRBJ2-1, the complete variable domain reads EAGVAQSPRYKIIEKRQSVAFWCNPISGHATLYWYQQILGQGPKLLIQFQNNGVVDDSQLPKDRFSAERLKGVDSTLKIQPAKLEDSAVYLCATAPGLTEQFFGPGTRLTVL.